The 11 T cell receptor beta chains reported below all come from one sample, sequenced in a study of identical twins. TCRdb re-called the 5' RACE reads with MiXCR, one entry per CDR3 protein. The sample carries 200,000 to 300,000 distinct CDR3 sequences, 10% to 13% recorded once. The sequencing input was memory T cells sorted from blood. The receptors were sampled from a man between 45 and 60 years old in good health.

This chain joins TRBV29-1 and TRBJ2-1; weak D call: TRBD1 (6 bases). The V end was cut by 1 base, the J end by 7 bases, with 17 bases between. Per germline, CDR1 SQVTM and CDR2 ANQGSEA. The CDR3 runs 15 residues. The CDR3 spells CSVEGGLVGHNEQFF. The CDR3 DNA reads as TGCAGCGTTGAAGGGGGGCTAGTTGGGCATAATGAGCAGTTCTTC.

This clonotype was seen repeatedly, ten times or more. The rearrangement links TRBV7-9 to TRBJ1-1; the D gene is possibly TRBD1 (5 bases). Germline-derived CDR1 and CDR2 are SEHNR and FQNEAQ (reference sequence). The V gene lost 4 bases and the J gene lost 5 bases, with 14 bases spanning the gap. The CDR3 totals 14 residues. CDR3 DNA: TGTGCCAGCAGCTCGAATTGGGGCGCGACTGAAGCTTTCTTT. Its translation is CASSSNWGATEAFF.

This clonotype was found many times. DNA of the CDR3: TGTGCCAGCAGTTTCCATCAAACCTACGAGCAGTACTTC. Translated: CASSFHQTYEQYF. The chain has TRBV28 and TRBJ2-7, with unresolved D. CDR3 length: 13 residues. The V gene's germline CDR1 is MDHEN and CDR2 SYDVKM. Trimming pared 3 bases from V and 2 bases from J, leaving 8 bases between.

Only a few counts were recorded for this clonotype. This chain joins TRBV27 and TRBJ1-2; the D gene is possibly TRBD1 (6 bases). Germline values: CDR1 MNHEY, CDR2 SMNVEV (reference sequence). Trimming removed 0 bases at V and 8 bases at J, with 16 bases between. CDR3 length: 15 residues. The CDR3 sequence is CASSLSAGARIGYTF. DNA for the CDR3: TGTGCCAGCAGTTTATCGGCAGGGGCGAGGATAGGCTACACCTTC.

This clonotype showed up just once. A much larger clone differs from this one at a single base, so this may be a read error. Lacking the conserved final phenylalanine or tryptophan, this CDR3 likely reflects a read error. The V call is TRBV5-1, the J call TRBJ2-2, with a possible D match to TRBD2 (6 bases). This CDR3 region has 15 residues. The V gene lost 5 bases and the J gene lost 2 bases, with 13 bases spanning the gap. Germline lookup yields CDR1 SGHRS and CDR2 YFSETQ. The CDR3 here is CASRAGPYNTGELFS. The CDR3 bases are TGCGCCAGCAGAGCGGGTCCGTATAACACCGGGGAGCTGTTTTCT.

The V call is TRBV28, the J call TRBJ1-3; maybe TRBD1 (6 bases). CDR1 is MDHEN and CDR2 is SYDVKM in the germline V gene. Trimming pared 6 bases from V and 3 bases from J, leaving 12 bases between. The CDR3 is made up of 14 amino acids. The CDR3 protein is CASRQDSGGNTIYF. CDR3 bases: TGTGCCAGCAGGCAGGACAGCGGTGGAAACACCATATATTTT.

This clonotype was observed at least ten times. The chain is built from TRBV12-3 or TRBV12-4 and TRBJ2-5; D call uncertain. This CDR3 spans 16 amino acids. CDR3 nucleotides: TGTAAGAACTGGGCGGTGAAAGGGCGGTACCAAGAGACCCAGTACTTC. Translation: CKNWAVKGRYQETQYF.

This clonotype was observed at least ten times. The chain has TRBV11-2 and TRBJ2-1, with 11 bases matching TRBD2. J gave up 6 bases and V 4 bases, and 5 bases lay outside the gene matches. The CDR3 covers 15 residues. CDR1 is SGHAT, CDR2 FQNNGV, per germline. The CDR3 DNA reads TGTGCCAGCAGCTCTACTAGCGGGAGTTTCAATGAGCAGTTCTTC. Translated, it gives CASSSTSGSFNEQFF.

This clonotype was counted a few times. The CDR3 coding sequence is TGTGCCAGCTCACCGCCGACAGGTGAAAGGGTGACCCAGTACTTC. It specifies CASSPPTGERVTQYF. The rearrangement links TRBV18 to TRBJ2-5, with D possibly being TRBD1 (6 bases). The CDR3 covers 15 residues. CDR1 and CDR2 (germline): KGHSH, LQKENI. Trimming took off 3 bases at V and 7 bases at J, with 18 bases between the two ends.

The chain links TRBV3-1 to TRBJ2-2, with 7 nucleotides matching TRBD2. This CDR3 contains 13 residues. CDR1 LGHDT and CDR2 YNNKEL come from the germline V gene (reference sequence). V was pared by 8 bases and J by 4 bases, with 4 bases of the junction left unmatched. The CDR3 DNA reads TGTGCCAGCGGGGGGGTCCCCACCGGGGAGCTGTTTTTT. This sequence encodes CASGGVPTGELFF.

This clonotype showed up just a few times. The genes are TRBV11-1 and TRBJ2-5, with 8 positions matching TRBD2. The trim removed 5 bases at V and 1 base at J, leaving 6 bases unmatched. The V gene's germline CDR1 is SGHAT and CDR2 FQDESV (reference sequence). The CDR3 covers 15 residues. Here the CDR3 reads CASSITGTSQETQYF. The CDR3 bases are TGTGCCAGCAGCATAACCGGGACTAGCCAAGAGACCCAGTACTTC.